The 31 T cell receptor beta chains listed next were all sequenced from one sample in a study of T-cell reconstitution after alpha-beta-depleted transplantation in children. Unique molecular identifiers were incorporated during preparation of the TCRbeta library. TCRdb passed the PCR reads through MiXCR, listing each CDR3 protein once. In the table there are hundreds of thousands of distinct CDR3 sequences, around 18% of which are singletons. Sequencing used PBMCs from the stem cell graft donor, obtained from the stem cell graft. Source of these receptors: a human donor who donated a stem cell graft to a child with acute lymphoblastic leukemia.

V gene TRBV20-1 combines with J gene TRBJ2-1, with 10 positions matching TRBD2. Germline CDR1 DFQATT, CDR2 SNEGSKA (reference sequence). V shed 2 bases and J 7 bases; nucleotides not matched to a gene: 8. The CDR3 loop spans 15 amino acids. The CDR3 DNA reads TGCAGTGCTAGAACTAGCGGGATGAGGGGAAATGAGCAGTTCTTC. It codes for CSARTSGMRGNEQFF.

The J gene is TRBJ2-5, the V gene TRBV7-2; D may be TRBD2 (6 bases). Deletions cut 1 base from V and 4 bases from J, with 13 bases between. The CDR3 is made up of 15 amino acids. Germline V CDR1 and CDR2: SGHTA, FQGNSA. The CDR3 bases are TGTGCCAGCAGCTTAGGCTGGGGAGGAGGAGAGACCCAGTACTTC. Translation: CASSLGWGGGETQYF.

This clonotype was counted at least ten times. The gene calls are TRBV29-1 and TRBJ2-1, with TRBD1 matching 7 bases. There are 14 residues in the CDR3. Germline V CDR1 and CDR2: SQVTM, ANQGSEA. V dropped 2 bases and J dropped 7; count of bases not matched to a gene: 8. CDR3 region: CSVERGRGLNEQFF. The CDR3 DNA reads TGCAGCGTTGAAAGGGGTAGGGGGCTAAATGAGCAGTTCTTC.

The chain joins TRBV20-1 to TRBJ2-7; perhaps D is TRBD1 or TRBD2 (6 bases each). Germline V gene data show CDR1 as DFQATT and CDR2 as SNEGSKA (reference sequence). Trimming left V 1 base short and J 4 bases short, with 14 bases between. The CDR3 totals 14 residues. CDR3 sequence: CSARAGEGGYEQYF. The DNA of the CDR3 is TGCAGTGCTAGAGCGGGAGAGGGGGGTTACGAGCAGTACTTC.

This clonotype was recorded a few times. The chain uses TRBV5-1 and TRBJ1-1, with D perhaps matching TRBD1 (5 bases). The V end lost 0 bases, the J end lost 4 bases, and 10 bases lay between the germline ends. This CDR3 is 14 amino acids long. CDR1 is SGHRS and CDR2 is YFSETQ in the germline V gene. The CDR3 is CASSLVGASTEAFF. DNA for the CDR3: TGCGCCAGCAGCTTGGTAGGGGCAAGCACTGAAGCTTTCTTT.

This clonotype was seen more than once but under ten times. This chain uses TRBV5-1 with TRBJ2-1; 9 nucleotides agree with TRBD2. The CDR3 runs to 15 residues. V lost 2 bases to trimming and J lost 3 bases; unmatched junction nucleotides: 3. CDR1 and CDR2 from the germline V gene are SGHRS and YFSETQ. The CDR3 sequence: CASSFQREVYNEQFF. In nucleotides, the CDR3 is TGCGCCAGCAGCTTCCAGCGGGAGGTCTACAATGAGCAGTTCTTC.

This sequence joins TRBV12-3 or TRBV12-4 and TRBJ1-1; maybe TRBD1 (6 bases). CDR3 length: 17 residues. V was pared by 6 bases and J by 1 base, with 21 bases between. The CDR3 DNA reads TGTGCCAGCAGCCGGAGAGGACAGCTTGGGCGGAACACTGAAGCTTTCTTT. Protein product: CASSRRGQLGRNTEAFF.

This clonotype was counted a few times. This chain links TRBV5-1 with TRBJ1-1, with D perhaps matching TRBD1 (5 bases). The CDR3 loop spans 16 amino acids. Trimming stripped 0 bases from V and 4 bases from J, with 16 bases between. Per germline, CDR1 SGHRS and CDR2 YFSETQ. The CDR3 sequence is CASSLDGRGFATEAFF. The CDR3, as DNA: TGCGCCAGCAGCTTGGATGGGAGGGGATTCGCCACTGAAGCTTTCTTT.

This clonotype was detected many times. This chain uses TRBV5-1 with TRBJ1-1, with TRBD1 as a possible D gene (5 bases). Trimming removed 4 bases at V and 1 base at J, with 11 bases between. The CDR3 covers 14 residues. Germline V lookup: CDR1 SGHRS, CDR2 YFSETQ. CDR3 nucleotide sequence: TGCGCCAGCAGCCCCCGGGGGGGGAACACTGAAGCTTTCTTT. It specifies CASSPRGGNTEAFF.

There are a few counts of this clonotype. This chain connects TRBV7-3 to TRBJ2-2; 11 nucleotides agree with TRBD2. The CDR3 has 20 amino acids. Unmatched junction bases numbered 15, after V lost 1 base and J lost 5 bases. CDR1 and CDR2 from the germline V gene are SGHTA and FQGTGA. The CDR3 protein is CASSLRLGAASGRPTGELFF. The CDR3 bases are TGTGCCAGCAGCTTAAGGCTGGGGGCGGCTAGCGGGAGGCCGACCGGGGAGCTGTTTTTT.

The rearrangement joins TRBV20-1 to TRBJ2-1; no clear D gene. This CDR3 spans 11 amino acids. Germline-derived CDR1 and CDR2 are DFQATT and SNEGSKA (reference sequence). Trimming stripped 3 bases from V and 12 bases from J, with 12 bases between. CDR3 DNA sequence: TGCAGTGCTAGCAGCCTCGGCGGGCAGTTCTTC. This codes for CSASSLGGQFF.

This chain connects TRBV4-1 to TRBJ2-5; D gene uncertain. V lost 3 bases, J lost 1 base, and 18 bases lay in between. The CDR3 runs to 17 residues. Germline assignment: CDR1 MGHRA and CDR2 YSYEKL. CDR3 nucleotide sequence: TGCGCCAGCAGCCACCTCCCCGATCGAGGACCCCAAGAGACCCAGTACTTC. This sequence encodes CASSHLPDRGPQETQYF.

This clonotype was seen a few times. V and J are TRBV11-2 and TRBJ2-1; 8 bases are shared with TRBD2. J was trimmed by 5 bases and V by 6 bases; bases with no gene match: 9. Per the germline V gene, CDR1 is SGHAT and CDR2 is FQNNGV. The CDR3 consists of 15 residues. The DNA of the CDR3 is TGTGCCAGCAGGAGGTTTGGCGGGAGGAACAATGAGCAGTTCTTC. Translating gives CASRRFGGRNNEQFF.

V gene TRBV4-1 combines with J gene TRBJ1-5, with TRBD1 identical over 7 bases. Germline V gene lookup returns CDR1 MGHRA and CDR2 YSYEKL. Unmatched junction bases numbered 7, after V lost 4 bases and J lost 4 bases. The CDR3 has 15 amino acids. The CDR3 DNA follows: TGCGCCAGCAGCCCCCCGGACAGGCCAAATCAGCCCCAGCATTTT. It encodes CASSPPDRPNQPQHF.

This clonotype was found a few times. The genes are TRBV27 and TRBJ2-2; 9 positions match TRBD1. The CDR3 loop spans 18 amino acids. V dropped 2 bases and J dropped 3; count of bases not matched to a gene: 10. Germline V gene data show CDR1 as MNHEY and CDR2 as SMNVEV (reference sequence). The CDR3 DNA sequence: TGTGCCAGCAGTTTAGGGCCTCCGGGACAGGGTTACACCGGGGAGCTGTTTTTT. Amino acids: CASSLGPPGQGYTGELFF.

This clonotype appeared a few times. V gene TRBV12-3 or TRBV12-4 combines with J gene TRBJ1-1; D uncertain. Trimming removed 3 bases from V and 0 bases from J, with 11 bases in between. This CDR3 is built from 15 residues. This chain's CDR3 is CASSFGPGMNTEAFF. Here the CDR3 DNA reads TGTGCCAGCAGTTTTGGGCCGGGAATGAACACTGAAGCTTTCTTT.

The chain employs TRBV6-1 and TRBJ2-7, with TRBD1 matching 8 bases. The J segment lost 7 bases and the V segment lost 6 bases, leaving 11 bases of the junction unmatched. Per germline, CDR1 MNHNS and CDR2 SASEGT. The CDR3 spans 14 residues. The CDR3 DNA follows: TGTGCCAGCAGCCCCGCGACAGGGGTGAGGGAGCAGTACTTC. Protein sequence: CASSPATGVREQYF.

V is TRBV6-6 and J is TRBJ1-1, with unresolved D. V gave up 7 bases and J gave up 6 bases, with 15 bases separating them. This CDR3 contains 13 residues. Per the germline V gene, CDR1 is MNHNY and CDR2 is SVGAGI (reference sequence). The CDR3 DNA reads TGTGCCAGCACCCCGTCAAGGATCGCTGAAGCTTTCTTT. Its protein is CASTPSRIAEAFF.

This clonotype was seen many times. The rearrangement joins TRBV27 to TRBJ1-5; the D is unclear. The CDR3 consists of 14 residues. V was pared by 6 bases and J by 2 bases, with 11 bases between. Germline CDR1 and CDR2: MNHEY and SMNVEV (reference sequence). This chain's CDR3 is CASRNWTGNQPQHF. The CDR3 DNA reads TGTGCCAGCAGGAACTGGACGGGCAATCAGCCCCAGCATTTT.

The chain is built from TRBV6-5 and TRBJ1-5, with D perhaps TRBD1 (5 bases). Trimming removed 4 bases at V and 6 bases at J, with 22 bases between. Germline CDR1 MNHEY, CDR2 SVGAGI. The length of the CDR3 is 17 residues. Written as DNA, the CDR3 is TGTGCCAGCAGTTCCTCCCCGGGGGGGTGGATTATTCAGCCCCAGCATTTT. Translated: CASSSSPGGWIIQPQHF.

The sample holds a few counts of this clonotype. The rearrangement joins TRBV20-1 to TRBJ2-3; TRBD1 matches at 9 bases. After removal of 2 bases from V and 2 bases from J, the junction contained 8 bases not matched to a gene. CDR1 and CDR2 (germline): DFQATT, SNEGSKA (reference sequence). The CDR3 has 16 residues. The CDR3 is CSARTQGQGNTDTQYF. The CDR3 DNA is TGCAGTGCTAGAACCCAAGGACAGGGGAACACAGATACGCAGTATTTT.

V usage is TRBV5-1 and J usage is TRBJ1-1; possible D gene TRBD1, 5 bases. V dropped 6 bases and J dropped 0 bases, with 18 bases sitting between them. Germline values: CDR1 SGHRS, CDR2 YFSETQ. The CDR3 sequence is 16 residues long. The CDR3 coding sequence is TGCGCCAGCAACCCCGGGGACGGATTAATGAACACTGAAGCTTTCTTT. This translates into CASNPGDGLMNTEAFF.

There are many counts of this clonotype. The chain carries TRBV29-1 and TRBJ2-7; 8 nucleotides align to TRBD2. J gave up 3 bases and V 1 base, and 2 bases lay outside the gene matches. The CDR3 loop spans 13 amino acids. Germline loops: CDR1 SQVTM, CDR2 ANQGSEA. CDR3 region: CSVEVAGSYEQYF. The CDR3 region has the DNA TGCAGCGTTGAAGTAGCGGGAAGCTACGAGCAGTACTTC.

CDR3 sequence reads: CASSQGQKNTGELFF. The DNA for the CDR3 is TGTGCCAGCAGCCAGGGACAGAAGAACACCGGGGAGCTGTTTTTT. The chain carries TRBV7-8 and TRBJ2-2; 7 bases are shared with TRBD1. The V gene's germline CDR1 is SGHVS and CDR2 FQNEAQ. V was pared by 5 bases and J by 1 base, with 4 bases of the junction left unmatched. CDR3 length: 15 amino acids.

This clonotype was seen only a few times. The chain employs TRBV29-1 and TRBJ2-6; the D is unclear. There are 14 residues in the CDR3. Looked up from germline, CDR1 is SQVTM and CDR2 is ANQGSEA. Trimming left V 7 bases short and J 0 bases short, with 10 bases between. The CDR3 DNA follows: TGCAGCGCCACTCCCAGCTCTGGGGCCAACGTCCTGACTTTC. Translating gives CSATPSSGANVLTF.

Here the CDR3 reads CASSLVGDTGNTIYF. CDR3 nucleotides: TGTGCCAGCAGCTTAGTAGGGGATACTGGAAACACCATATATTTT. V usage is TRBV7-6 and J usage is TRBJ1-3, with D possibly matching TRBD1 (5 bases). Germline values: CDR1 SGHVS, CDR2 FNYEAQ. V was shortened by 1 base and J by 2 bases, with 9 bases between the two germline ends. The CDR3 covers 15 residues.

The gene calls are TRBV20-1 and TRBJ2-7; tentatively, D is TRBD2 (6 bases). The CDR3 sequence is 14 residues long. V lost 4 bases to trimming and J lost 2 bases, with 15 bases between them. Germline V lookup: CDR1 DFQATT, CDR2 SNEGSKA (reference sequence). The CDR3, as DNA: TGCAGTGCTACCCTAGGCGGGGAACCCTACGAGCAGTACTTC. This translates into CSATLGGEPYEQYF.

This clonotype was counted only a few times. This chain connects TRBV5-1 to TRBJ2-1, with 8 nucleotides matching TRBD2. The trim removed 2 bases at V and 3 bases at J, leaving 4 bases unmatched. Germline values: CDR1 SGHRS, CDR2 YFSETQ. The CDR3 is made up of 15 amino acids. The CDR3 nucleotides are TGCGCCAGCAGCTTAGCGCGGGAGGACTACAATGAGCAGTTCTTC. It specifies CASSLAREDYNEQFF.

The chain is built from TRBV29-1 and TRBJ2-1; TRBD2 matches 7 bases. The CDR3 runs to 13 residues. With V trimmed by 3 bases and J by 3 bases, 2 bases remained unmatched. The V gene's germline CDR1 is SQVTM and CDR2 ANQGSEA. The DNA of the CDR3 is TGCAGCGTTGAGCGGGAGCGCTACAATGAGCAGTTCTTC. This codes for CSVERERYNEQFF.

This chain links TRBV10-3 with TRBJ2-7, with a tentative D call TRBD2 (5 bases). This CDR3 has 14 residues. V dropped 0 bases and J dropped 1 base, with 7 bases sitting between them. Germline V gene lookup returns CDR1 ENHRY and CDR2 SYGVKD. CDR3 DNA sequence: TGTGCCATCAGTGAGTCGGGCGGGTCCTACGAGCAGTACTTC. Its translation is CAISESGGSYEQYF.

This clonotype was counted many times. The chain couples TRBV5-1 to TRBJ2-3, with D perhaps matching TRBD2 (6 bases). The V gene lost 2 bases and the J gene lost 6 bases, with 22 bases spanning the gap. This CDR3 contains 17 residues. From germline, CDR1 is SGHRS and CDR2 YFSETQ. The CDR3 region has the DNA TGCGCCAGCAGCTTTAGCGGTAAGGGCCTCTTCGCGGATACGCAGTATTTT. It codes for CASSFSGKGLFADTQYF.